This entry describes one T cell receptor beta chain. Its antigen is not identified. This specimen belongs to a study of radiation and T cells in renal cell carcinoma. The protocol was immunoSEQ multiplex PCR, while the TCRdb copy is restricted to in-frame clones and leaves out a portion. The table records about 150,000 clones, about 88% of them present only once. General study points: Top tumor clonotypes rose in blood 2 weeks post-radiation, then contracted.

Time point here: baseline pretreatment blood. Treatment given: 15 Gy SBRT to primary tumor, nephrectomy 4 weeks later. V dropped 4 bases and J dropped 2; count of bases not matched to a gene: 6. Germline V gives CDR1 SGHRS, CDR2 YFSETQ. This CDR3 has 16 amino acids. This clonotype was obtained from a woman in her sixties or seventies with renal cell carcinoma. The sequencing here drew on blood, taken from a patient whose treatment included radiotherapy and nephrectomy. V gene TRBV5-1 combines with J gene TRBJ2-7; 13 nucleotides line up with TRBD2. CDR3 sequence: CASSPTTSGGPYEQYF. CDR3 coding DNA: TGCGCCAGCAGCCCCACGACTAGCGGGGGGCCCTACGAGCAGTACTTC.